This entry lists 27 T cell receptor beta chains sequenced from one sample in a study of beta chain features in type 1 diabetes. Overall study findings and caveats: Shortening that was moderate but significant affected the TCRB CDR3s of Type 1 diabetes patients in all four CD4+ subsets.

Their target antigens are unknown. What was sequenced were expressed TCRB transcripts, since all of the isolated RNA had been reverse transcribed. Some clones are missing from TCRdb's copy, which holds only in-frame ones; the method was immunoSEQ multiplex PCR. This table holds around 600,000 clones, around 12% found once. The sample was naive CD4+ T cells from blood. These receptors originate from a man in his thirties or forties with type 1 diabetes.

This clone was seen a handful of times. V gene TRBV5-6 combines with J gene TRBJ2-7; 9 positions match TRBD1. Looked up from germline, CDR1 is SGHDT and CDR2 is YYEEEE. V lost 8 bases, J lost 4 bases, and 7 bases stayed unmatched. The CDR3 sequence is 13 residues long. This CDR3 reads CASGYGTGYEQYF. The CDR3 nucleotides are TGTGCCAGTGGATACGGGACAGGGTACGAGCAGTACTTC.

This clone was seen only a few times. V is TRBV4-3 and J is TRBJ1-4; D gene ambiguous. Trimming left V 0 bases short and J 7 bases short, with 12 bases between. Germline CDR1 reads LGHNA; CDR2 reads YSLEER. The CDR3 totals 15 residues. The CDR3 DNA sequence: TGCGCCAGCAGCCAAGATCGAAGGACGGGTGAAAAACTGTTTTTT. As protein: CASSQDRRTGEKLFF.

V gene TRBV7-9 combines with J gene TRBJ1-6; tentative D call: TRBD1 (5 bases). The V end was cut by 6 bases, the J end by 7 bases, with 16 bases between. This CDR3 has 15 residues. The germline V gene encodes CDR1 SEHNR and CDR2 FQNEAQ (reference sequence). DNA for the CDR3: TGTGCCAGCAGGAAAAACGGGGCTACGAATTCACCCCTCCACTTT. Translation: CASRKNGATNSPLHF.

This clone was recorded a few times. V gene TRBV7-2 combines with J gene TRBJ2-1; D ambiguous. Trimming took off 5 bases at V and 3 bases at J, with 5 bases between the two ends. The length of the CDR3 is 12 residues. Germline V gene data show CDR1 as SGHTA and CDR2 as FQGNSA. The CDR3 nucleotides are TGTGCCAGCAGCACTATCTACAATGAGCAGTTCTTC. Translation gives CASSTIYNEQFF. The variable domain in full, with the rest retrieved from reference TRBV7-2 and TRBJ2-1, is GAGVSQSPSNKVTEKGKDVELRCDPISGHTALYWYRQSLGQGLEFLIYFQGNSAPDKSGLPSDRFSAERTGGSVSTLTIQRTQQEDSAVYLCASSTIYNEQFFGPGTRLTVL.

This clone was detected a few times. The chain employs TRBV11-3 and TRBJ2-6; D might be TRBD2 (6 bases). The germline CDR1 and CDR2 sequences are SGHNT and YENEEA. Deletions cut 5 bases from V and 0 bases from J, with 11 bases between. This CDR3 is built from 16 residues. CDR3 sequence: CASSPGGSSGANVLTF. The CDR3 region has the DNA TGTGCCAGCAGCCCCGGGGGAAGCTCTGGGGCCAACGTCCTGACTTTC.

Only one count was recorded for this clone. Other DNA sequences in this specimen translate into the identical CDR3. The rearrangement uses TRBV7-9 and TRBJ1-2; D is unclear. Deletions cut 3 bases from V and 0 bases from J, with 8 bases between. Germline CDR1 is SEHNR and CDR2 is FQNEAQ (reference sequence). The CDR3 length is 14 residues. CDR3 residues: CASSFRQSNYGYTF. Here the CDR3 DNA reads TGTGCCAGCAGCTTTCGACAATCTAACTATGGCTACACCTTC. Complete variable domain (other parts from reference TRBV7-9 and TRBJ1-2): DTGVSQNPRHKITKRGQNVTFRCDPISEHNRLYWYRQTLGQGPEFLTYFQNEAQLEKSRLLSDRFSAERPKGSFSTLEIQRTEQGDSAMYLCASSFRQSNYGYTFGSGTRLTVV.

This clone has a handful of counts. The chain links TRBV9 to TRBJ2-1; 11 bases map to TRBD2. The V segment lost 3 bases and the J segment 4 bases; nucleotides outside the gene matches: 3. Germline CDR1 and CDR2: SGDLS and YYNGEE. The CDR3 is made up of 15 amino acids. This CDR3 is CASSGSSGGYNEQFF. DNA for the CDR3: TGTGCCAGCAGCGGTTCTAGCGGGGGGTACAATGAGCAGTTCTTC. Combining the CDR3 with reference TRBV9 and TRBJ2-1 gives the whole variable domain DSGVTQTPKHLITATGQRVTLRCSPRSGDLSVYWYQQSLDQGLQFLIQYYNGEERAKGNILERFSAQQFPDLHSELNLSSLELGDSALYFCASSGSSGGYNEQFFGPGTRLTVL.

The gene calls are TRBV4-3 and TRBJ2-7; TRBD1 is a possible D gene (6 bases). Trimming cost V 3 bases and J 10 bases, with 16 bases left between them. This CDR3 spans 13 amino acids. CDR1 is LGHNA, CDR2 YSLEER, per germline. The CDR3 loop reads CASSQARTAYQYF. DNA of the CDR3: TGCGCCAGCAGCCAGGCCCGGACAGCGTATCAGTACTTC.

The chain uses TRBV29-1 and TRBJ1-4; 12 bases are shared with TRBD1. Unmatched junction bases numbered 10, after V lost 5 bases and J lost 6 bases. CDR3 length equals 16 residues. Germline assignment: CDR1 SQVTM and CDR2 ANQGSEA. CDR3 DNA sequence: TGCAGCGTTCCCGGGACAGGGGGCGCGACGGATGAAAAACTGTTTTTT. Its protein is CSVPGTGGATDEKLFF.

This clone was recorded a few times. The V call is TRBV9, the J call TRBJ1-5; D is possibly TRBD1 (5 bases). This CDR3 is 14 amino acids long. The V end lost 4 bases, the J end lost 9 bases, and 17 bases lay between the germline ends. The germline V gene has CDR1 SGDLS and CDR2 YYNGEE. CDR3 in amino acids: CASSLGTAIGPQHF. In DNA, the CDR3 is TGTGCCAGCAGCCTGGGGACTGCGATAGGGCCCCAGCATTTT.

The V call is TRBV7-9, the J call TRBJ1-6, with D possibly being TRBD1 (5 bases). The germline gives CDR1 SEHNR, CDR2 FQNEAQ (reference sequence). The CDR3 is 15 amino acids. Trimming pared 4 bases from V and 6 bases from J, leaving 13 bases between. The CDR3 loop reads CASSSTGTGNSPLHF. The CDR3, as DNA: TGTGCCAGCAGCTCGACCGGGACGGGTAATTCACCCCTCCACTTT.

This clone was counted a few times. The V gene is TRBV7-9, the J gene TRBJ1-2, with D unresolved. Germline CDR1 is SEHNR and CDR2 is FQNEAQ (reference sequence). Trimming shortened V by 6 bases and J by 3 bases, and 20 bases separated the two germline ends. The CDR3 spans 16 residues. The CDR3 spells CASSSRARAFYYGYTF. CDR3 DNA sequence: TGTGCCAGCAGTTCCAGAGCCCGGGCATTCTACTATGGCTACACCTTC.

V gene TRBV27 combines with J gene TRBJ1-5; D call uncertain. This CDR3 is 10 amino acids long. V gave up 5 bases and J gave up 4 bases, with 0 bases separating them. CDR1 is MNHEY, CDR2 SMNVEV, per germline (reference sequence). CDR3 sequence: CASSNQPQHF. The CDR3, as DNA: TGTGCCAGCAGTAATCAGCCCCAGCATTTT.

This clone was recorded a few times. The CDR3 loop is CASSADRNNQPQHF. CDR3 bases: TGTGCCAGCAGCGCGGACAGGAACAATCAGCCCCAGCATTTT. The V call is TRBV7-2, the J call TRBJ1-5, with 7 nucleotides matching TRBD1. Germline V CDR1 and CDR2: SGHTA, FQGNSA. With V trimmed by 5 bases and J by 3 bases, 4 bases remained unmatched. The CDR3 has 14 residues.

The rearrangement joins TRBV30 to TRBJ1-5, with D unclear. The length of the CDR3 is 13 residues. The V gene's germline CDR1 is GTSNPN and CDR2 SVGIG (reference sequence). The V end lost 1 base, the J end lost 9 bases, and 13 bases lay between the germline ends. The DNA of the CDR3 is TGTGCCTGGAGTGGGACGGTGGATGGGCCCCAGCATTTT. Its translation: CAWSGTVDGPQHF.

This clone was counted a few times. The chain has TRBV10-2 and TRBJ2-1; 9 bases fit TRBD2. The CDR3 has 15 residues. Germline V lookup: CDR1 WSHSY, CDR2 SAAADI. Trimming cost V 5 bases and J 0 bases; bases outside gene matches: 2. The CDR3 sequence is CASSRSGGSYNEQFF. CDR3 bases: TGCGCCAGCAGTCGTAGCGGGGGCTCCTACAATGAGCAGTTCTTC.

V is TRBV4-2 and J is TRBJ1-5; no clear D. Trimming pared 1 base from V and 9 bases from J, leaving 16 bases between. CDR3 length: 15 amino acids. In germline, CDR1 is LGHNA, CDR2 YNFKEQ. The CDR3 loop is CASSQVGPSKGPQHF. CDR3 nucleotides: TGTGCCAGCAGCCAAGTAGGTCCGTCTAAGGGGCCCCAGCATTTT.

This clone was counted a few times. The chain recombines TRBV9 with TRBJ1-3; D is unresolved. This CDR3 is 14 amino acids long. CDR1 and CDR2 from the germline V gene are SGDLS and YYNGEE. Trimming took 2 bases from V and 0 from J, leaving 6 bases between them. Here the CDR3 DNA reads TGTGCCAGCAGCGTGGAAACCTCTGGAAACACCATATATTTT. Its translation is CASSVETSGNTIYF.

DNA of the CDR3: TGTGCCTTCCATCTGGGTCTTTGGTCACCCCTCCACTTT. This codes for CAFHLGLWSPLHF. The chain uses TRBV30 and TRBJ1-6; D remains ambiguous. The V end was cut by 7 bases, the J end by 10 bases, with 17 bases between. This CDR3 comprises 13 residues. Germline V lookup: CDR1 GTSNPN, CDR2 SVGIG (reference sequence).

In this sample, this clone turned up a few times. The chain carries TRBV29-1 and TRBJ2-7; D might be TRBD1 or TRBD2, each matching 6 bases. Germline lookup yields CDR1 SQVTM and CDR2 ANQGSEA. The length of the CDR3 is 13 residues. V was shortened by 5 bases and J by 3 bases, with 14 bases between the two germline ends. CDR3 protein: CSVTGRLGYEQYF. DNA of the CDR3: TGCAGCGTTACAGGGAGGTTAGGCTACGAGCAGTACTTC.

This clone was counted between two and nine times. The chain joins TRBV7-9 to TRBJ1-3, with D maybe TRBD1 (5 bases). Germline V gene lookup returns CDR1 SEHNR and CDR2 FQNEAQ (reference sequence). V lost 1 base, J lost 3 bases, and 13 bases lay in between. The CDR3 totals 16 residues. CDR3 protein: CASSLVEAGRGNTIYF. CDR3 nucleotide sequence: TGTGCCAGCAGCTTAGTCGAGGCAGGGCGTGGAAACACCATATATTTT.

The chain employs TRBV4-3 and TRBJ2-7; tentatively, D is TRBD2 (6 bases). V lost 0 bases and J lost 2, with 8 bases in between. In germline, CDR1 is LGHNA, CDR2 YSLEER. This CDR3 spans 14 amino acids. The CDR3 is CASSQDAGPYEQYF. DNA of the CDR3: TGCGCCAGCAGCCAAGATGCGGGGCCCTACGAGCAGTACTTC.

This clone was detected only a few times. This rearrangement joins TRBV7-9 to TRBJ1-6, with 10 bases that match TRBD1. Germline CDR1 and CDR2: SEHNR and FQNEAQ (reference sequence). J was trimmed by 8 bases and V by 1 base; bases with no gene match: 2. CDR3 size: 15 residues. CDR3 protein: CASSLGGTGDSPLHF. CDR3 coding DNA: TGTGCCAGCAGCTTAGGGGGGACAGGGGATTCACCCCTCCACTTT.

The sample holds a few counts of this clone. CDR3 coding DNA: TGCAGCGTTGTAAAGGGATTCGGGGAAAAACTGTTTTTT. This encodes CSVVKGFGEKLFF. The chain recombines TRBV29-1 with TRBJ1-4; D gene unclear. Trimming pared 4 bases from V and 8 bases from J, leaving 14 bases between. The germline V gene encodes CDR1 SQVTM and CDR2 ANQGSEA. There are 13 residues in the CDR3.

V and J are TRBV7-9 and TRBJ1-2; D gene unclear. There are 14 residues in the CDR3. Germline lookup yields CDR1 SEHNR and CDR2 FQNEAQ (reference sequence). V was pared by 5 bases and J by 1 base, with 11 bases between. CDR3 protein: CASSPTEGNYGYTF. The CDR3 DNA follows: TGTGCCAGCAGCCCTACGGAGGGTAACTATGGCTACACCTTC.

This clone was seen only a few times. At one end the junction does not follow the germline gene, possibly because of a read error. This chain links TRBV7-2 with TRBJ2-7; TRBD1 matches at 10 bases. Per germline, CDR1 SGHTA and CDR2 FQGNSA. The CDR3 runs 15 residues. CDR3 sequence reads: CASTLRDRGPYEQYF. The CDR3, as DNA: TGTGCCAGCACCTTAAGGGACAGGGGCCCCTACGAGCAGTACTTC.

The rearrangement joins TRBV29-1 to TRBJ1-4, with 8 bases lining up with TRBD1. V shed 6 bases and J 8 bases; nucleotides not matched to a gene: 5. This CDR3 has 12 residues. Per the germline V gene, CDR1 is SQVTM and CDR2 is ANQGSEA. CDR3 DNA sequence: TGCAGCGTCCAGGGGGCCGGAGAAAAACTGTTTTTT. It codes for CSVQGAGEKLFF.